This T cell receptor (beta chain) was retrieved from a study of OX40 agonist ivuxolimab in advanced cancers. Background for the entire study: Ivuxolimab was an agonistic, fully human IgG2 monoclonal antibody directed against OX40 (CD134), a costimulatory receptor. Peripheral TCRbeta sequencing was intended to test whether TCR sequence diversity was altered and clonal T-cell expansion was caused by ivuxolimab. Among the approximately 50 dose-escalation patients, approximately 20 had hepatocellular carcinoma, about 15 melanoma, 9 renal cell carcinoma and 9 head and neck cancer. The paper reports the monotherapy dose-escalation portion (N = 52 patients) of the phase I ivuxolimab trial. In the dose-escalation cohort, around four fifths of patients were male, and the mean age was 60 years with a range of roughly 23 to 79. Prior anti-PD-1, anti-PD-L1 or anti-CTLA-4 therapy was permitted, and checkpoint inhibitors had been received by 40% to 50% of dose-escalation patients. Intravenous ivuxolimab was administered to patients every 2 weeks at six dose levels: 0.01, 0.1, 0.3, 1.5, 3 and 10 mg/kg. Partial responses were achieved by three dose-escalation patients, of whom one had hepatocellular carcinoma and two had cutaneous melanoma. Results and caveats for the whole study, not just this receptor: In the 0.1-3.0 mg/kg groups, partial responders had among the lowest normalized peripheral clonal expansion, particularly in CD8+ T cells. Which antigens the clonally expanded peripheral T cells were specific for was not determined. Clonal expansion of both CD4+ and CD8+ blood T cells was observed from baseline to week 6 at doses 0.1 to 3.0 mg/kg. Low levels of normalized T-cell clonal expansion were also seen in some patients who did not respond. After ivuxolimab, expanded clones were on average more numerous among CD8+ T cells than among CD4+ T cells.

Genomic DNA was extracted from sorted cells for sequencing of the TCRbeta CDR3 region. TCRbeta CDR3 regions were sequenced using the immunoSEQ Assay. TCRdb carries this immuneACCESS record with in-frame sequences only. Its versions omit some clonotypes, under half of them owing to an unresolved V gene in the studies checked, with the rest unexplained. The sample table records around 49,000 clones; over 65% of these occur just once. The ten largest clones add up to about 15% of the sample. V was cut back by 4 bases and J by 1 base, leaving a gap of 1 base between them. CDR1 and CDR2 are read off the germline V gene (reference sequence) as SEHNR and FQNEAQ. CDR3 length: 11 amino acids, cysteine to phenylalanine. Only the CDR3 DNA stays, 33 bases, in frame from base 1. Notes on this clone: What antigen it recognizes has not been identified. The record has no base qualities; no much larger clone is one base away.

The trial excluded patients who had a history of autoimmune disease or were on systemic immunosuppression. Peripheral blood for TCR sequencing was drawn from every dose cohort at baseline, at cycle 4 day 1 and at cycle 7 day 1. The samples were taken from a phase I, first-in-human, multicenter, open-label dose-escalation trial of ivuxolimab. Adults with locally advanced or metastatic head and neck squamous cell, hepatocellular, melanoma or renal cell carcinoma were enrolled in the trial. Before TCR sequencing, CD4+ and CD8+ T cells were separately sorted from peripheral blood. This receptor was obtained from an adult with an advanced solid tumor such as melanoma, head and neck, liver or kidney cancer. The chain is encoded by TRBV7-9 joined to TRBJ1-1, with the D gene call left open. The sample in question was CD4+ or CD8+ T cells sorted from blood, obtained in a trial of the OX40 agonist ivuxolimab. The DNA reads as follows: TGTGCCAGCAGCTGGAACACTGAAGCTTTCTTT. This is translated as CASSWNTEAFF.